These 17 T cell receptor beta chains were all obtained from the same sample, sequenced in a study of long-term antiretroviral therapy in people with HIV. Sequencing relied on immunoSEQ assay v3.0, run at survey level. Sequencing was performed with immunoSEQ multiplex PCR; in TCRdb, only in-frame clones are kept and a portion is missing. Of 20,000 or so clones in the sample, 70% to 85% were seen once. The source was unsorted PBMCs, collected 0.9 years after starting antiretroviral therapy. The receptors were gathered from a man between 18 and 35 years old with HIV.

A remark on this clone: One junction end disagrees with the germline gene, perhaps due to a read error. This chain joins TRBV5-6 and TRBJ2-1; 11 bases match TRBD2. This CDR3 spans 16 amino acids. CDR1 is SGHDT, CDR2 YYEEEE, per germline. This CDR3 reads CASSLVAGGLYHEQFF. The DNA of the CDR3 is TGTGCCAGCAGCTTGGTAGCGGGGGGGCTCTACCATGAGCAGTTCTTC.

This clone was seen only once. The chain combines TRBV28 with TRBJ1-2; 9 bases line up with TRBD1. In germline, CDR1 is MDHEN, CDR2 SYDVKM. V shed 3 bases, J shed 4 bases, and the junction held 6 bases outside the gene matches. This CDR3 comprises 15 residues. The CDR3 protein is CASSFRDRDLYGYTF. CDR3 in DNA: TGTGCCAGCAGTTTCCGGGACAGGGACCTCTATGGCTACACCTTC.

V gene TRBV28 combines with J gene TRBJ2-2, with 8 bases lining up with TRBD1. The CDR3 totals 13 residues. Germline loops: CDR1 MDHEN, CDR2 SYDVKM. V lost 9 bases, J lost 2 bases, and 2 bases stayed unmatched. The CDR3 spells CASGQGNTGELFF. CDR3 DNA sequence: TGTGCCAGTGGACAGGGTAACACCGGGGAGCTGTTTTTT. Filled out from reference TRBV28 and TRBJ2-2, the complete variable domain reads DVKVTQSSRYLVKRTGEKVFLECVQDMDHENMFWYRQDPGLGLRLIYFSYDVKMKEKGDIPEGYSVSREKKERFSLILESASTNQTSMYLCASGQGNTGELFFGEGSRLTVL.

The rearrangement uses TRBV2 and TRBJ1-3; maybe TRBD1 (5 bases). V lost 2 bases to trimming and J lost 2 bases, with 13 bases between them. This CDR3 region has 16 residues. Germline values: CDR1 SNHLY, CDR2 FYNNEI. The CDR3 sequence: CASSERLWGPGNTIYF. CDR3 in DNA: TGTGCCAGCAGTGAACGGTTATGGGGACCTGGAAACACCATATATTTT.

The CDR3 loop reads CASSLGKNTEAFF. CDR3 bases: TGTGCCAGCAGTTTAGGTAAAAACACTGAAGCTTTCTTT. The chain joins TRBV28 to TRBJ1-1; no reliable D call. V shed 2 bases and J shed 2 bases, with 6 bases lying between them. The CDR3 extends over 13 amino acids. Germline V gene data show CDR1 as MDHEN and CDR2 as SYDVKM.

A single count supports this clone. The chain recombines TRBV5-4 with TRBJ1-1; no reliable D call. The V and J ends lost 1 base and 7 bases respectively, with 8 bases between them. The CDR3 covers 12 residues. Germline assignment: CDR1 SGHNT and CDR2 YYREEE (reference sequence). CDR3 protein: CASSLWLDEAFF. The CDR3 DNA sequence: TGTGCCAGCAGCTTGTGGCTAGATGAAGCTTTCTTT.

As to this clone: The sample carries other DNA sequences with the same CDR3. V is TRBV6-1 and J is TRBJ2-5; TRBD2 matches at 12 bases. Germline V lookup: CDR1 MNHNS, CDR2 SASEGT. With V trimmed by 2 bases and J by 4 bases, 2 bases remained unmatched. The CDR3 runs to 15 residues. In DNA form, the CDR3 reads TGTGCCAGCAGTGAACTAGCGGGGGGGCCAGAGACCCAGTACTTC. Translation gives CASSELAGGPETQYF.

This sequence joins TRBV14 and TRBJ2-1; D gene uncertain. V shed 2 bases and J shed 0 bases, with 11 bases lying between them. Looked up from germline, CDR1 is SGHDN and CDR2 is FVKESK. The CDR3 has 16 residues. The CDR3, as DNA: TGTGCCAGCAGCCAATTAATAATGGGCTCCTACAATGAGCAGTTCTTC. Amino acid sequence: CASSQLIMGSYNEQFF.

The chain links TRBV30 to TRBJ1-2; no firm D call. Trimming cost V 0 bases and J 8 bases, with 10 bases left between them. The CDR3 is made up of 12 amino acids. Germline V CDR1 and CDR2: GTSNPN, SVGIG (reference sequence). Written as DNA, the CDR3 is TGTGCCTGGAGTGTACATGTGGAGGGCTACACCTTC. Translating gives CAWSVHVEGYTF.

The CDR3, as DNA: TGTGCCAGCAGAGCCGCTATAACAGGCCTCTATGGCTACACCTTC. It specifies CASRAAITGLYGYTF. The chain is built from TRBV2 and TRBJ1-2, with D possibly being TRBD1 (5 bases). V lost 6 bases and J lost 4, with 18 bases in between. CDR3 length equals 15 residues. The V gene's germline CDR1 is SNHLY and CDR2 FYNNEI.

The V call is TRBV7-2, the J call TRBJ2-1, with 8 nucleotides matching TRBD2. The CDR3 is 14 amino acids. Trimming took 3 bases from V and 8 from J; bases not matched to a gene: 6. Germline V gene sequence: CDR1 SGHTA, CDR2 FQGNSA. The CDR3 coding sequence is TGTGCCAGCAGCTTTAACGGGGGGGCCCATGAGCAGTTCTTC. Its translation: CASSFNGGAHEQFF.

The chain employs TRBV5-1 and TRBJ1-1, with TRBD1 as a possible D gene (5 bases). The CDR3 has 15 residues. The germline V gene encodes CDR1 SGHRS and CDR2 YFSETQ. Trimming removed 0 bases at V and 1 base at J, with 10 bases between. CDR3 protein: CASSLEGLQNTEAFF. Here the CDR3 DNA reads TGCGCCAGCAGCTTGGAGGGACTGCAGAACACTGAAGCTTTCTTT. Full variable domain (outside the CDR3, taken from reference TRBV5-1 and TRBJ1-1): KAGVTQTPRYLIKTRGQQVTLSCSPISGHRSVSWYQQTPGQGLQFLFEYFSETQRNKGNFPGRFSGRQFSNSRSEMNVSTLELGDSALYLCASSLEGLQNTEAFFGQGTRLTVV.

The rearrangement uses TRBV27 and TRBJ2-7; weak D call: TRBD2 (5 bases). CDR1 is MNHEY and CDR2 is SMNVEV in the germline V gene (reference sequence). V was trimmed by 4 bases and J by 7 bases, leaving 17 bases between them. The CDR3 is made up of 14 amino acids. CDR3 bases: TGTGCCAGCAGTTCCTGGGAGAATAATGGGGAGCAGTACTTC. Protein sequence: CASSSWENNGEQYF.

The genes are TRBV5-6 and TRBJ1-2; a possible D gene is TRBD1 (6 bases). The V gene lost 5 bases and the J gene lost 4 bases, with 12 bases spanning the gap. This CDR3 region has 13 residues. Germline V gene lookup returns CDR1 SGHDT and CDR2 YYEEEE. The DNA for the CDR3 is TGTGCCAGCAGTTCAGGACAGCTCTATGGCTACACCTTC. Translated, it gives CASSSGQLYGYTF.

CDR3 sequence: CASRVRGEYSGANVLTF. The CDR3 DNA follows: TGTGCCAGCAGGGTACGGGGGGAGTACTCTGGGGCCAACGTCCTGACTTTC. The V call is TRBV27, the J call TRBJ2-6; the match to TRBD2 covers 7 bases. Germline V gives CDR1 MNHEY, CDR2 SMNVEV (reference sequence). After removal of 6 bases from V and 0 bases from J, the junction contained 8 bases not matched to a gene. The CDR3 is 17 residues long.

V gene TRBV6-1 combines with J gene TRBJ2-5; 9 nucleotides line up with TRBD1. The CDR3 runs 14 residues. The germline V gene encodes CDR1 MNHNS and CDR2 SASEGT. V dropped 7 bases and J dropped 4; count of bases not matched to a gene: 7. CDR3 DNA: TGTGCCAGCACTATGGACAGGGGAATAGAGACCCAGTACTTC. Translating gives CASTMDRGIETQYF.

The V and J genes are TRBV19 and TRBJ2-3; D is perhaps TRBD1 (6 bases). The CDR3 length is 14 residues. The V gene lost 5 bases and the J gene lost 5 bases, with 14 bases spanning the gap. Germline CDR1 LNHDA, CDR2 SQIVND (reference sequence). In DNA, the CDR3 is TGTGCCAGTAGTCCCCGGACAGTAGAAGATACGCAGTATTTT. Translating gives CASSPRTVEDTQYF.